The 13 T cell receptor beta chains presented below share a single source sample, sequenced in a study of shared clonotypes between healthy human individuals. Profiled with immunoSEQ multiplex PCR; TCRdb holds only in-frame clones, not every one. The table lists over a million clones, 98% of them singletons. The sample comprised naive CD4+ T cells sorted from blood. Subset defined: CD45RA+ positively selected. The receptors here all came from a man aged 25 to 45 in good health.

The chain couples TRBV28 to TRBJ1-5; 10 bases fit TRBD1. This CDR3 has 18 amino acids. Germline V lookup: CDR1 MDHEN, CDR2 SYDVKM. The V gene end was trimmed by 5 bases and the J gene end by 2 bases; junction bases not matched to a gene: 12. The CDR3 DNA is TGTGCCAGCAGTCGGGACAGGGGATTAGCGTTGGGCAATCAGCCCCAGCATTTT. It encodes CASSRDRGLALGNQPQHF.

The chain joins TRBV11-2 to TRBJ2-5; D unclear. This CDR3 is built from 13 residues. Germline loops: CDR1 SGHAT, CDR2 FQNNGV. The germline V and J ends were trimmed by 10 bases and 6 bases, with 18 bases remaining between them. The CDR3, as DNA: TGTGCCACTAAGCTTCGGAGCTTCCAGACCCAGTACTTC. Translating gives CATKLRSFQTQYF. The whole variable domain, filled in from reference TRBV11-2 and TRBJ2-5, reads EAGVAQSPRYKIIEKRQSVAFWCNPISGHATLYWYQQILGQGPKLLIQFQNNGVVDDSQLPKDRFSAERLKGVDSTLKIQPAKLEDSAVYLCATKLRSFQTQYFGPGTRLLVL.

V is TRBV2 and J is TRBJ1-3, with D maybe TRBD1 (6 bases). The CDR3 contains 14 residues. V lost 2 bases and J lost 4, with 9 bases in between. CDR1 is SNHLY, CDR2 FYNNEI, per germline. CDR3 nucleotide sequence: TGTGCCAGCAGTGAACAGGGGAAAGGAAACACCATATATTTT. Protein: CASSEQGKGNTIYF.

Only one count was recorded for this clone. The V call is TRBV18, the J call TRBJ2-1; D gene unclear. Germline V gene data show CDR1 as KGHSH and CDR2 as LQKENI. The CDR3 has 14 amino acids. V dropped 3 bases and J dropped 5 bases, with 11 bases sitting between them. The CDR3 sequence is CASSPTSHDNEQFF. CDR3 DNA: TGTGCCAGCTCACCCACGTCCCATGACAATGAGCAGTTCTTC.

The J gene is TRBJ1-5, the V gene TRBV7-8; 7 bases map to TRBD1. V shed 4 bases, J shed 4 bases, and the junction held 4 bases outside the gene matches. CDR1 and CDR2 from the germline V gene are SGHVS and FQNEAQ. This CDR3 has 14 amino acids. CDR3 DNA: TGTGCCAGCAGCTCCATGACAGGGAATCAGCCCCAGCATTTT. This gives the protein CASSSMTGNQPQHF. The variable domain in full, with the rest retrieved from reference TRBV7-8 and TRBJ1-5, is GAGVSQSPRYKVAKRGQDVALRCDPISGHVSLFWYQQALGQGPEFLTYFQNEAQLDKSGLPSDRFFAERPEGSVSTLKIQRTQQEDSAVYLCASSSMTGNQPQHFGDGTRLSIL.

J is TRBJ1-1 and V is TRBV9; tentatively, D is TRBD1 (5 bases). This CDR3 has 16 residues. In germline, CDR1 is SGDLS, CDR2 YYNGEE. V was clipped by 1 base and J by 1 base, with 14 bases between them. The CDR3 coding sequence is TGTGCCAGCAGCGTAAGGGAGGGACGGTCGAACACTGAAGCTTTCTTT. This gives the protein CASSVREGRSNTEAFF.

This clone was seen just once. This sequence joins TRBV10-1 and TRBJ2-1, with a tentative D call TRBD1 (5 bases). V was cut by 0 bases and J by 6 bases, with 12 bases left in between. Germline assignment: CDR1 WNHNN and CDR2 SYGVQD (reference sequence). CDR3 length equals 15 residues. The CDR3 here is CASSESSLRGNEQFF. The CDR3 nucleotides read TGCGCCAGCAGTGAGTCATCGTTAAGGGGCAATGAGCAGTTCTTC.

The chain employs TRBV5-1 and TRBJ2-5; 8 bases map to TRBD2. Germline-derived CDR1 and CDR2 are SGHRS and YFSETQ. J gave up 1 base and V 0 bases, and 5 bases lay outside the gene matches. The CDR3 sequence is 16 residues long. CDR3 coding DNA: TGCGCCAGCAGCTTGGGGACGGCGGGAGGCCAAGAGACCCAGTACTTC. It yields the protein CASSLGTAGGQETQYF. The variable domain in full, with the rest retrieved from reference TRBV5-1 and TRBJ2-5, is KAGVTQTPRYLIKTRGQQVTLSCSPISGHRSVSWYQQTPGQGLQFLFEYFSETQRNKGNFPGRFSGRQFSNSRSEMNVSTLELGDSALYLCASSLGTAGGQETQYFGPGTRLLVL.

This chain uses TRBV7-2 with TRBJ1-1; the D is unclear. This CDR3 has 14 amino acids. With 5 bases removed from V and 0 bases from J, the gap between germline ends came to 10 bases. Germline lookup yields CDR1 SGHTA and CDR2 FQGNSA. The CDR3 region has the DNA TGTGCCAGCAGCCGACCACTGGTGAACACTGAAGCTTTCTTT. This sequence encodes CASSRPLVNTEAFF.

The genes are TRBV7-9 and TRBJ1-2, with D perhaps matching TRBD1 (5 bases). Germline CDR1 SEHNR, CDR2 FQNEAQ (reference sequence). V lost 5 bases and J lost 0, with 13 bases in between. The CDR3 sequence is 15 residues long. Written as DNA, the CDR3 is TGTGCCAGCAGCGACGAAGACAGAGCTAACTATGGCTACACCTTC. Protein product: CASSDEDRANYGYTF.

The chain has TRBV10-1 and TRBJ2-3; TRBD2 aligns across 10 bases. CDR1 and CDR2 (germline): WNHNN, SYGVQD (reference sequence). The CDR3 is made up of 15 amino acids. J was trimmed by 4 bases and V by 2 bases; bases with no gene match: 3. The CDR3 coding sequence is TGCGCCAGCAGTGAGGGGAGCGGGAGGGCAGATACGCAGTATTTT. It encodes CASSEGSGRADTQYF.

This sequence joins TRBV4-1 and TRBJ2-1; TRBD2 agrees at 10 bases. After removal of 0 bases from V and 6 bases from J, the junction contained 11 bases not matched to a gene. From germline, CDR1 is MGHRA and CDR2 YSYEKL. CDR3 length: 18 amino acids. This CDR3 reads CASSQDSWASGGSNEQFF. CDR3 bases: TGCGCCAGCAGCCAAGATTCGTGGGCTAGCGGGGGATCCAATGAGCAGTTCTTC.

The chain carries TRBV5-4 and TRBJ2-2, with TRBD2 matching 10 bases. Trimming removed 2 bases from V and 7 bases from J; junction bases left unmatched: 5. Germline loops: CDR1 SGHNT, CDR2 YYREEE (reference sequence). The length of the CDR3 is 15 residues. The CDR3 reads CASSLAGGPIGELFF. CDR3 sequence (DNA): TGTGCCAGCAGCTTAGCGGGAGGGCCGATCGGGGAGCTGTTTTTT.